These 5 T cell receptor beta chains came from one sample sequenced in a study of blood T cell repertoires in COVID-19. The protocol was immunoSEQ multiplex PCR, while the TCRdb copy is restricted to in-frame clones and leaves out a portion. The sample yields roughly 150,000 clones, roughly 80% seen once. Sequenced material: peripheral blood. Receptor source: a woman at least 80 years old with COVID-19, enrolled during active disease.

V is TRBV19 and J is TRBJ1-4, with 10 bases fitting TRBD1. The CDR3 runs to 14 residues. Trimming removed 4 bases from V and 7 bases from J; junction bases left unmatched: 3. Per germline, CDR1 LNHDA and CDR2 SQIVND (reference sequence). The CDR3 loop reads CASSRGQGSEKLFF. In nucleotides, the CDR3 is TGTGCCAGTAGTAGGGGACAGGGGAGTGAAAAACTGTTTTTT.

The V call is TRBV7-3, the J call TRBJ2-3; 13 nucleotides align to TRBD2. The V gene's germline CDR1 is SGHTA and CDR2 FQGTGA. With V trimmed by 4 bases and J by 4 bases, 8 bases remained unmatched. The CDR3 extends over 17 amino acids. DNA of the CDR3: TGTGCCAGCAGCTCCCACGGACTAGCGGGAGTACCAGATACGCAGTATTTT. Translated, it gives CASSSHGLAGVPDTQYF.

The J gene is TRBJ1-1, the V gene TRBV3-1 (or the pseudogene TRBV3-2), with D uncertain. The CDR3 has 13 residues. V dropped 2 bases and J dropped 1 base, with 5 bases sitting between them. Germline values: CDR1 LGHDT, CDR2 YNNKEL (reference sequence). The CDR3 DNA sequence: TGTGCCAGCAGCCAAATAGAGAACACTGAAGCTTTCTTT. This codes for CASSQIENTEAFF.

This clone was detected a few times. This sequence joins TRBV5-1 and TRBJ2-7; 7 bases agree with TRBD2. CDR1 is SGHRS and CDR2 is YFSETQ in the germline V gene. Trimming removed 0 bases from V and 2 bases from J; junction bases left unmatched: 8. There are 16 residues in the CDR3. The CDR3 sequence is CASSLAERGLTYEQYF. The DNA of the CDR3 is TGCGCCAGCAGCTTGGCCGAGCGGGGCCTAACCTACGAGCAGTACTTC.

This rearrangement joins TRBV3-1 (or the pseudogene TRBV3-2) to TRBJ1-2, with 7 nucleotides matching TRBD1. The CDR3 loop spans 13 amino acids. CDR1 LGHDT and CDR2 YNNKEL come from the germline V gene (reference sequence). The J segment lost 9 bases and the V segment lost 0 bases, leaving 4 bases of the junction unmatched. The CDR3 DNA follows: TGTGCCAGCAGCCAAGAGGGACAGCGAAGCTACACCTTC. Protein sequence: CASSQEGQRSYTF.